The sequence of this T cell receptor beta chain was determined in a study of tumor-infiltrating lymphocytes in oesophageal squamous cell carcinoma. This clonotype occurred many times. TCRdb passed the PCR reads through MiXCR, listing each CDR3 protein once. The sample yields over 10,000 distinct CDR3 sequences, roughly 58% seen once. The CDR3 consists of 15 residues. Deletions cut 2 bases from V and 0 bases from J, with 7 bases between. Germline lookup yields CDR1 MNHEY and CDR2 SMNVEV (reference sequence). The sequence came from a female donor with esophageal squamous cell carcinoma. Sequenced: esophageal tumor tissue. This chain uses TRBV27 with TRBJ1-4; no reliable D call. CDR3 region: CASSLGVSTNEKLFF. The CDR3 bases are TGTGCCAGCAGTTTAGGGGTTTCAACTAATGAAAAACTGTTTTTT.